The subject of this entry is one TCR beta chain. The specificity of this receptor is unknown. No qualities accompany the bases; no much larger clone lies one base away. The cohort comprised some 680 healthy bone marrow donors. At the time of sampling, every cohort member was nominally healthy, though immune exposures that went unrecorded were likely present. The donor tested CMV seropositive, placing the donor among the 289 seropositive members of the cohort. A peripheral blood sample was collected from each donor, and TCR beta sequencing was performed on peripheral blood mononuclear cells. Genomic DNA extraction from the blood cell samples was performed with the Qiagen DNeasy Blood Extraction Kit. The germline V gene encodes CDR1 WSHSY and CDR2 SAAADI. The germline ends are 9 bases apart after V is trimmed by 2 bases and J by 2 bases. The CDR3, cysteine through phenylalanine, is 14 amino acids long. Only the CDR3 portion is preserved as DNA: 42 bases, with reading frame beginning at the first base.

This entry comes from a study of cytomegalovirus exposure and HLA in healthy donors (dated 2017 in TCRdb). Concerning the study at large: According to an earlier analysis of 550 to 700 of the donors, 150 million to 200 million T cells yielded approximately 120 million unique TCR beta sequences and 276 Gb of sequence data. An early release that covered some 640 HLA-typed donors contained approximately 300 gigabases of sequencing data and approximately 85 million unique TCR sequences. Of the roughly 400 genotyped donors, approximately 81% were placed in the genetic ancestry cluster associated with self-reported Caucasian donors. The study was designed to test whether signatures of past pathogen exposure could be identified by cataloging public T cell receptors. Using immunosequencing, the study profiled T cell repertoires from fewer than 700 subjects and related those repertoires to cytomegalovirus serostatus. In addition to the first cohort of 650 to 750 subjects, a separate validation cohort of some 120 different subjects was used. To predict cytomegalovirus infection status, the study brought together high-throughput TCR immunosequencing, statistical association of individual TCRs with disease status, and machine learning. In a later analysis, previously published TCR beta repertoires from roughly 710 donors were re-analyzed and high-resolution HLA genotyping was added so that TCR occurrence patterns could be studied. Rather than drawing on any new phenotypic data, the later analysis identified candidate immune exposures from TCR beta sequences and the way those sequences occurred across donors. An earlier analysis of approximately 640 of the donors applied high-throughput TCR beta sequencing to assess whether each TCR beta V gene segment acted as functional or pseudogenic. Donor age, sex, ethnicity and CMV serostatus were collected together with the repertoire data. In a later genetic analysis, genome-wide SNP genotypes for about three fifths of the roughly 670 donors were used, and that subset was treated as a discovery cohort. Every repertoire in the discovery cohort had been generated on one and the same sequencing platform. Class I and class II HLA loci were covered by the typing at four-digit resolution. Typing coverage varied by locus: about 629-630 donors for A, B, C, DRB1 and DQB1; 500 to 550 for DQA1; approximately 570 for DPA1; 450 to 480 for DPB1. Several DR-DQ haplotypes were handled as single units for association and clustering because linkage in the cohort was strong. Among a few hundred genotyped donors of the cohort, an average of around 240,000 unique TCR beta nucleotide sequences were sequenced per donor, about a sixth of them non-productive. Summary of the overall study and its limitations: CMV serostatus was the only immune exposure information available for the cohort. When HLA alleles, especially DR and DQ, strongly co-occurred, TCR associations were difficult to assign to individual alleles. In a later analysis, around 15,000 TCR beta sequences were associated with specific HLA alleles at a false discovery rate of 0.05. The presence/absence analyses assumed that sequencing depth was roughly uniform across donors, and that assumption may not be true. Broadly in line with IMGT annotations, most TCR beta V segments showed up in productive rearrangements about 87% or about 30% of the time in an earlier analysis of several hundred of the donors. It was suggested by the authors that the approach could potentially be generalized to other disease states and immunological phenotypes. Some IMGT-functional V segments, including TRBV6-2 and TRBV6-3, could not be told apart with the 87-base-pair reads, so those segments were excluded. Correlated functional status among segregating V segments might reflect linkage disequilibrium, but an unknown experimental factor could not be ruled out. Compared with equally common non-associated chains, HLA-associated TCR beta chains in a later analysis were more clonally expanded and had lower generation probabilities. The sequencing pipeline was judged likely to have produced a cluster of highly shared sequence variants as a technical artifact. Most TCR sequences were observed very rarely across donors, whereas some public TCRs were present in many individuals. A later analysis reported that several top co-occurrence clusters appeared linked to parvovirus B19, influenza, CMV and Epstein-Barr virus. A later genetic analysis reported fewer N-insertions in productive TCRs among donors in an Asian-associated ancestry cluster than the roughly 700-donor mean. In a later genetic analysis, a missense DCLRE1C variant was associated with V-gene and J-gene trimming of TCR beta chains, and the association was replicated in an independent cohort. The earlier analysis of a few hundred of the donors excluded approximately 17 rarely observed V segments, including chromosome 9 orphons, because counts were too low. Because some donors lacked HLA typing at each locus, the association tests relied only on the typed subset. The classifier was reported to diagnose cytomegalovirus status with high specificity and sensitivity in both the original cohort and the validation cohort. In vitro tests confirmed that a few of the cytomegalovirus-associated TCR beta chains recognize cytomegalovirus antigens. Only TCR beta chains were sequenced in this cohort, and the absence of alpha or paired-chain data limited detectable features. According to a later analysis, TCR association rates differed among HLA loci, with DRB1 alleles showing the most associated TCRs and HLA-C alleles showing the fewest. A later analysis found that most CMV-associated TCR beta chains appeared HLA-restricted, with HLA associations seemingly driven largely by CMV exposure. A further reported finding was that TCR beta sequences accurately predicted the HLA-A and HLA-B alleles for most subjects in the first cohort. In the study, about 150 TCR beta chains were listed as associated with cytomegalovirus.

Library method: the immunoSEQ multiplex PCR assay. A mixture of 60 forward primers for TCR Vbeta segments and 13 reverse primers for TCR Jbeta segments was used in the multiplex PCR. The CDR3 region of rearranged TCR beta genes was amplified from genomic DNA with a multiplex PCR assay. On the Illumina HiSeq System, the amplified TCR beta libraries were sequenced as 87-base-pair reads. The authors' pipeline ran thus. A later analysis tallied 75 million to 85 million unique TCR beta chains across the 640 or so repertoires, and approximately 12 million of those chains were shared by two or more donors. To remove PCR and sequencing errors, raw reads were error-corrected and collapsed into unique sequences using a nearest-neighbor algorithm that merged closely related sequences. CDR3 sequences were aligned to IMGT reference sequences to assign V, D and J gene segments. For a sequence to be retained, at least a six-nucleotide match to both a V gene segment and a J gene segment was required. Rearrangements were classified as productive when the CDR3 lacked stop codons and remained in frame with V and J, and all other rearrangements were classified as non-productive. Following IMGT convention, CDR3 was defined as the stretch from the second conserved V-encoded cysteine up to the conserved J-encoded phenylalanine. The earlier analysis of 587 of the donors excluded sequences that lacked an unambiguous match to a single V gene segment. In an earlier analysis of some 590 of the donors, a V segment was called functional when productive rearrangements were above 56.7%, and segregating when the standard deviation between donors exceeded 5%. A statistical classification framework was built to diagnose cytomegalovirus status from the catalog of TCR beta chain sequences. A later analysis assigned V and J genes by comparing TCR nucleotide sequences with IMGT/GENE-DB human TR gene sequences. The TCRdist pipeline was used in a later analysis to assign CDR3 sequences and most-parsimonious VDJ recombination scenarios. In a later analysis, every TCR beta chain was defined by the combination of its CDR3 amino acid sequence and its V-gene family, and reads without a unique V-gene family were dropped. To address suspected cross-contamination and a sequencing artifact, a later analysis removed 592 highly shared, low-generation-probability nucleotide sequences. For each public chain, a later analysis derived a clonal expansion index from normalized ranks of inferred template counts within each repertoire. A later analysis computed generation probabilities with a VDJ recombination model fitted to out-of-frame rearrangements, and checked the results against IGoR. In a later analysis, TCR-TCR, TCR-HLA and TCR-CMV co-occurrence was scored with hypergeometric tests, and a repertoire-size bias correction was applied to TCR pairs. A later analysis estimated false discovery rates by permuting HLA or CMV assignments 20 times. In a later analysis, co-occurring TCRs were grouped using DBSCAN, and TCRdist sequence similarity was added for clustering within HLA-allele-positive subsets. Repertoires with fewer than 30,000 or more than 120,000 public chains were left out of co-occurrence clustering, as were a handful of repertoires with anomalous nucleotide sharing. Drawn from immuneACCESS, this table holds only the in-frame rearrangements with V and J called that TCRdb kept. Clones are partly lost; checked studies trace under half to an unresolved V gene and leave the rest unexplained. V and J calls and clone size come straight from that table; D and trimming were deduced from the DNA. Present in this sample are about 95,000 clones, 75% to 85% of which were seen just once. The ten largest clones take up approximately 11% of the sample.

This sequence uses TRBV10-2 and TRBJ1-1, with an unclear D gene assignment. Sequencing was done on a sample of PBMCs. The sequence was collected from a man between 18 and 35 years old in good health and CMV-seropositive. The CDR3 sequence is CASSENRGNTEAFF. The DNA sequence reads TGCGCCAGCAGTGAGAATCGGGGAAACACTGAAGCTTTCTTT.